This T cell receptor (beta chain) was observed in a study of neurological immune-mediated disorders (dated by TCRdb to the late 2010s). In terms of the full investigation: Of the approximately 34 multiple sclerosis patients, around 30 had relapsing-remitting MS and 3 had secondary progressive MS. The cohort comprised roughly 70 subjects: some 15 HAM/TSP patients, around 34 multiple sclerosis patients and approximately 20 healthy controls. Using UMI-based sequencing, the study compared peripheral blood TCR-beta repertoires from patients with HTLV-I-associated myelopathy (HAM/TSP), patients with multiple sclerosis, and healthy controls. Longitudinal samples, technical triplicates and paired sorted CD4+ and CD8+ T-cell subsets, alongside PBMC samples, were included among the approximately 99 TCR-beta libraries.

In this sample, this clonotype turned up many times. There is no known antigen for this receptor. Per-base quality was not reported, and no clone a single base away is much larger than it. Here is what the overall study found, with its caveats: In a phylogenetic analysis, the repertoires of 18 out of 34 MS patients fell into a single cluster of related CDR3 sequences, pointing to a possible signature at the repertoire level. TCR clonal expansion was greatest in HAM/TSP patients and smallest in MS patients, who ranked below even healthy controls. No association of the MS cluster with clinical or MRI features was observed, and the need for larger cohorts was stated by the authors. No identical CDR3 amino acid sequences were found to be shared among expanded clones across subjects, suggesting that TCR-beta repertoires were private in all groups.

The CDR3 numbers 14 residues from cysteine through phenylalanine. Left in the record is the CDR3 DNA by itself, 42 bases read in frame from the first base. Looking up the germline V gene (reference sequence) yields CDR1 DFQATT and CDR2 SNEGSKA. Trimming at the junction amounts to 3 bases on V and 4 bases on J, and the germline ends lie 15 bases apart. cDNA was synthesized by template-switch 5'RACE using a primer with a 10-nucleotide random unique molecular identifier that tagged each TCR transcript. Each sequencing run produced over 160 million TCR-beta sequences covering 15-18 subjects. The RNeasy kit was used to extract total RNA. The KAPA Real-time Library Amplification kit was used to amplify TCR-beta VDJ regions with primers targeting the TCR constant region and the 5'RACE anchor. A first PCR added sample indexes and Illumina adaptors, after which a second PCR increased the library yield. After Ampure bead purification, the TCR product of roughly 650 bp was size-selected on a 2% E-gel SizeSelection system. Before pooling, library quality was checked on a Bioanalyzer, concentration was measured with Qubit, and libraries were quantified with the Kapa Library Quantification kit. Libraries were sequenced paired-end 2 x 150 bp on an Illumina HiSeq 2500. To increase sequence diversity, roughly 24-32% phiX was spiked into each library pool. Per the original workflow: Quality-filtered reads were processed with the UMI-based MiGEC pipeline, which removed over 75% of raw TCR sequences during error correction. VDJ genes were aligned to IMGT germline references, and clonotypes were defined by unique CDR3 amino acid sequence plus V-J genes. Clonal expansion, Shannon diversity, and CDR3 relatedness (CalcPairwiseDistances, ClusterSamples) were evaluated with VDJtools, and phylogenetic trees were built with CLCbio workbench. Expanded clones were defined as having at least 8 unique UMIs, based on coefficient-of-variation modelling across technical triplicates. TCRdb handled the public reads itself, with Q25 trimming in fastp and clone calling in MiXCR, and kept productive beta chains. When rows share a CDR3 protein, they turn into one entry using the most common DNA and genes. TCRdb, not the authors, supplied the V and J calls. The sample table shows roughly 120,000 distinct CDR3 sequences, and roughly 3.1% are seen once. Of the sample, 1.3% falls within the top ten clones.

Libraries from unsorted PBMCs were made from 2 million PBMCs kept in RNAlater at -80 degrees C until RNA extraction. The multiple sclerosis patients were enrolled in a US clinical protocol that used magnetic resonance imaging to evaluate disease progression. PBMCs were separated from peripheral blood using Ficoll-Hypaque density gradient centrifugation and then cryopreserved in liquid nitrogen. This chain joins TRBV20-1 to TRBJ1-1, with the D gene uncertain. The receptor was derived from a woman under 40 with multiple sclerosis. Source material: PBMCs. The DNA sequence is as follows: TGCAGTGCTAGTAAAGACACGGAGTCCACTGAAGCTTTCTTT. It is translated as CSASKDTESTEAFF.